These 27 T cell receptor beta chains originate from one sample sequenced in a study of T cell repertoires in cytomegalovirus infection. These receptors' antigens are unknown. MiXCR, applied by TCRdb to the reads, yields one record per CDR3 protein. The sample includes 650,000 to 850,000 distinct CDR3 sequences, 25% to 35% of them seen just once. Sequencing used cultured CD8+ T cells from PBMCs, obtained from culture after CMV antigen stimulation. Every receptor here comes from a human donor in good health (CMV status not recorded). Some clones in this sample may be carry-over from other donors' samples.

The genes are TRBV5-6 and TRBJ2-5; D might be TRBD1 (6 bases). The CDR3 runs 16 residues. The V and J ends lost 2 bases and 0 bases respectively, with 14 bases between them. CDR1 and CDR2 (germline): SGHDT, YYEEEE. The CDR3 loop is CASSLGGDRYQETQYF. CDR3 sequence (DNA): TGTGCCAGCAGCTTAGGAGGAGACAGGTACCAAGAGACCCAGTACTTC.

This chain uses TRBV4-1 with TRBJ2-5; D may be TRBD2 (6 bases). The CDR3 is 14 amino acids. The V end was cut by 4 bases, the J end by 5 bases, with 14 bases between. Germline CDR1 is MGHRA and CDR2 is YSYEKL. DNA for the CDR3: TGCGCCAGCAGCCGGGAGGCGATAGAGGAGACCCAGTACTTC. Translating gives CASSREAIEETQYF.

This clonotype was observed a handful of times. The CDR3 here is CASRIAGGPRDTQYF. CDR3 in DNA: TGTGCCAGCAGAATAGCGGGGGGGCCTAGAGATACGCAGTATTTT. The chain links TRBV7-9 to TRBJ2-3; TRBD2 agrees at 11 bases. Losses at the gene ends were 6 bases for V and 5 bases for J; bases not matched to a gene: 7. The CDR3 loop spans 15 amino acids. Germline V gives CDR1 SEHNR, CDR2 FQNEAQ (reference sequence).

J is TRBJ1-1 and V is TRBV6-5, with D perhaps matching TRBD1 (6 bases). CDR3 size: 13 residues. The V and J ends lost 8 bases and 10 bases respectively, with 20 bases between them. Germline V CDR1 and CDR2: MNHEY, SVGAGI. The CDR3 here is CASARAGDVGAFF. CDR3 DNA: TGTGCCAGCGCCCGGGCAGGGGATGTTGGAGCTTTCTTT.

This clonotype was found many times. The rearrangement links TRBV6-5 to TRBJ1-5; 8 nucleotides align to TRBD1. V was clipped by 0 bases and J by 7 bases; unmatched bases: 14. Germline V gene data show CDR1 as MNHEY and CDR2 as SVGAGI. The CDR3 runs 18 residues. The CDR3 region is CASSYSALGQGAQQPQHF. The CDR3 coding sequence is TGTGCCAGCAGTTACTCCGCCCTGGGGCAGGGGGCCCAGCAGCCCCAGCATTTT.

This clonotype was observed at least ten times. The chain uses TRBV7-2 and TRBJ1-5; D is undetermined. Deletions cut 4 bases from V and 0 bases from J, with 19 bases between. In germline, CDR1 is SGHTA, CDR2 FQGNSA. This CDR3 has 18 residues. In DNA form, the CDR3 reads TGTGCCAGCAGCTCCCCCCTCGGGTTACGGGATAGCAATCAGCCCCAGCATTTT. This translates into CASSSPLGLRDSNQPQHF.

This clonotype was seen a few times. The chain recombines TRBV27 with TRBJ2-7; 10 bases line up with TRBD1. Trimming took 5 bases from V and 2 from J; bases not matched to a gene: 0. The CDR3 is 13 amino acids. The germline CDR1 and CDR2 sequences are MNHEY and SMNVEV (reference sequence). The CDR3 sequence is CASSGQGAYEQYF. The CDR3, as DNA: TGTGCCAGCAGTGGACAGGGGGCCTACGAGCAGTACTTC.

The table lists this clonotype with a few counts. The CDR3, as DNA: TGTGCCAGTTTCTTTACAGGGGGCAAAAGCAATGAGCAGTTCTTC. This encodes CASFFTGGKSNEQFF. The chain has TRBV28 and TRBJ2-1; 9 bases agree with TRBD1. V lost 9 bases to trimming and J lost 6 bases; unmatched junction nucleotides: 12. CDR1 and CDR2 (germline): MDHEN, SYDVKM. This CDR3 contains 15 residues.

V usage is TRBV15 and J usage is TRBJ1-3, with D possibly matching TRBD1 (6 bases). Germline V lookup: CDR1 LNHNV, CDR2 YYDKDF (reference sequence). This CDR3 region has 15 residues. Trimming stripped 3 bases from V and 1 base from J, with 10 bases between. The CDR3 loop reads CATSRVQGSGNTIYF. CDR3 coding DNA: TGTGCCACCAGCAGGGTACAGGGTTCTGGAAACACCATATATTTT.

This clonotype was detected many times. The chain recombines TRBV7-2 with TRBJ2-1; 7 bases agree with TRBD1. Germline V gives CDR1 SGHTA, CDR2 FQGNSA. Trimming at V came to 3 bases and at J to 5 bases, leaving 4 bases not matched to a gene. The CDR3 covers 14 residues. The CDR3 loop reads CASSFRTGNNEQFF. CDR3 sequence (DNA): TGTGCCAGCAGCTTCCGGACAGGAAACAATGAGCAGTTCTTC.

This sequence joins TRBV5-4 and TRBJ2-2; D is uncertain. The V end lost 4 bases, the J end lost 5 bases, and 12 bases lay between the germline ends. There are 14 residues in the CDR3. Germline CDR1 reads SGHNT; CDR2 reads YYREEE (reference sequence). The CDR3 nucleotides read TGTGCCAGCAGCCTAAAAACCTCGACCGGGGAGCTGTTTTTT. As protein: CASSLKTSTGELFF.

The gene calls are TRBV29-1 and TRBJ2-7, with a weak D call TRBD1 (6 bases). V lost 4 bases and J lost 2, with 9 bases in between. This CDR3 region has 12 residues. Germline V lookup: CDR1 SQVTM, CDR2 ANQGSEA. This chain's CDR3 is CSVVGATYEQYF. CDR3 bases: TGCAGCGTTGTGGGGGCGACCTACGAGCAGTACTTC.

As concerns this clonotype: With a much larger clone just one base away, this may be a read error. The genes are TRBV12-3 or TRBV12-4 and TRBJ2-7, with D possibly being TRBD1 (6 bases). The CDR3 runs 12 residues. V lost 5 bases and J lost 9, with 14 bases in between. The CDR3 DNA is TGTGCCAGCAGTGATGGACAGAGGATGCAGTACTTC. Amino acids: CASSDGQRMQYF.

The chain is built from TRBV20-1 and TRBJ1-2; no definite D call. There are 15 residues in the CDR3. Germline V gives CDR1 DFQATT, CDR2 SNEGSKA (reference sequence). Trimming pared 0 bases from V and 0 bases from J, leaving 11 bases between. The CDR3 region is CSARDPLPPNYGYTF. The CDR3 DNA is TGCAGTGCTAGAGACCCTCTTCCGCCTAACTATGGCTACACCTTC.

This clonotype was detected many times. The chain links TRBV5-5 to TRBJ1-1; D is unclear. CDR1 and CDR2 (germline): SGHKS, YYEKEE (reference sequence). Trimming pared 1 base from V and 2 bases from J, leaving 9 bases between. The CDR3 has 14 residues. The CDR3 sequence is CASSLYPINTEAFF. The CDR3 DNA is TGTGCCAGCAGCTTGTACCCAATTAACACTGAAGCTTTCTTT.

In its sample, this clonotype was seen a few times. J is TRBJ2-5 and V is TRBV25-1; 8 bases agree with TRBD1. After removal of 4 bases from V and 4 bases from J, the junction contained 5 bases not matched to a gene. Germline CDR1 reads MGHDK; CDR2 reads SYGVNS. CDR3 length: 14 amino acids. CDR3 sequence reads: CASSGRQGLETQYF. In DNA form, the CDR3 reads TGTGCCAGCAGTGGACGACAGGGGCTAGAGACCCAGTACTTC.

This clonotype was seen a handful of times. V gene TRBV9 combines with J gene TRBJ1-1; D gene ambiguous. The CDR3 is 14 amino acids. The germline CDR1 and CDR2 sequences are SGDLS and YYNGEE. The V end lost 0 bases, the J end lost 1 base, and 7 bases lay between the germline ends. The CDR3 bases are TGTGCCAGCAGCGTAGAGGGAGCGAACACTGAAGCTTTCTTT. Protein: CASSVEGANTEAFF.

The rearrangement uses TRBV10-2 and TRBJ2-7; 8 bases map to TRBD2. The CDR3 contains 14 residues. Germline V gene sequence: CDR1 WSHSY, CDR2 SAAADI. After removal of 3 bases from V and 7 bases from J, the junction contained 8 bases not matched to a gene. This CDR3 is CASSEAGDPTEQYF. CDR3 nucleotides: TGCGCCAGCAGTGAAGCGGGGGATCCTACTGAGCAGTACTTC.

The chain combines TRBV2 with TRBJ1-4; possibly TRBD1 for D (5 bases). Germline CDR1 is SNHLY and CDR2 is FYNNEI. The CDR3 is 17 amino acids. V dropped 1 base and J dropped 7 bases, with 19 bases sitting between them. In DNA, the CDR3 is TGTGCCAGCAGTGAAGGTGGGGCCGGACCAAAGTTTGAAAAACTGTTTTTT. Its protein is CASSEGGAGPKFEKLFF.

The chain is built from TRBV4-1 and TRBJ2-5; 10 bases map to TRBD2. CDR3 size: 15 residues. Germline V gene sequence: CDR1 MGHRA, CDR2 YSYEKL. The junction had 4 bases not matched to a gene; V was cut back by 4 bases and J by 2 bases. CDR3 coding DNA: TGCGCCAGCAGCCGACCTAGCGGGGGTCAAGAGACCCAGTACTTC. It translates to CASSRPSGGQETQYF.

This clonotype has at least ten counts. The J gene is TRBJ2-5, the V gene TRBV7-8; D perhaps matches TRBD1 (5 bases). Germline values: CDR1 SGHVS, CDR2 FQNEAQ. The length of the CDR3 is 15 residues. V dropped 3 bases and J dropped 5 bases, with 16 bases sitting between them. The chain's CDR3 is CASSFLQAVGETQYF. CDR3 in DNA: TGTGCCAGCAGCTTCCTACAGGCCGTGGGGGAGACCCAGTACTTC.

This clonotype was recorded a few times. This chain joins TRBV27 and TRBJ1-3; a possible D gene is TRBD1 (6 bases). The CDR3 has 16 amino acids. The V gene lost 5 bases and the J gene lost 0 bases, with 14 bases spanning the gap. Germline CDR1 reads MNHEY; CDR2 reads SMNVEV (reference sequence). The CDR3 bases are TGTGCCAGCAGTCCCGGACAGCCGCTCTCTGGAAACACCATATATTTT. It encodes CASSPGQPLSGNTIYF.

V and J are TRBV6-6 and TRBJ1-2; 10 nucleotides agree with TRBD1. V shed 5 bases and J 0 bases; nucleotides not matched to a gene: 9. This CDR3 contains 17 residues. The germline CDR1 and CDR2 sequences are MNHNY and SVGAGI (reference sequence). CDR3 loop: CASSRGQGNPPNYGYTF. For the CDR3, the DNA is TGTGCCAGCAGTCGGGGACAGGGGAACCCTCCTAACTATGGCTACACCTTC.

This clonotype occurred many times. The gene calls are TRBV10-2 and TRBJ2-7; D perhaps matches TRBD1 (6 bases). Germline V gives CDR1 WSHSY, CDR2 SAAADI. The V gene lost 4 bases and the J gene lost 2 bases, with 9 bases spanning the gap. The CDR3 is made up of 13 amino acids. CDR3 coding DNA: TGCGCCAGCAGTGGCGCAGGGGCCTACGAGCAGTACGTC. Protein: CASSGAGAYEQYV.

The chain couples TRBV5-3 to TRBJ2-1, with 7 bases lining up with TRBD2. TRBV5-3 has ORF status, its function being uncertain. The CDR3 is made up of 15 amino acids. J lost 3 bases, V lost 4 bases, and 7 bases had no gene match. The CDR3 is CARSQTSAFYNEQFF. In DNA, the CDR3 is TGTGCCAGAAGCCAAACTAGCGCTTTCTACAATGAGCAGTTCTTC.

The chain employs TRBV5-1 and TRBJ1-5, with D hard to call. V was clipped by 4 bases and J by 3 bases, with 8 bases between them. Germline CDR1 is SGHRS and CDR2 is YFSETQ. The CDR3 totals 13 residues. The CDR3 DNA sequence: TGCGCCAGCAGCCCAAGGCCCAATCAGCCCCAGCATTTT. It encodes CASSPRPNQPQHF.

This sequence joins TRBV12-5 and TRBJ2-3; D unclear. Trimming pared 3 bases from V and 0 bases from J, leaving 13 bases between. The CDR3 consists of 16 residues. Germline CDR1 and CDR2: LGHNT and FRNRAP. The CDR3 protein is CASGFSTVSSTDTQYF. CDR3 nucleotides: TGTGCTAGTGGTTTTTCCACAGTGTCTAGCACAGATACGCAGTATTTT.